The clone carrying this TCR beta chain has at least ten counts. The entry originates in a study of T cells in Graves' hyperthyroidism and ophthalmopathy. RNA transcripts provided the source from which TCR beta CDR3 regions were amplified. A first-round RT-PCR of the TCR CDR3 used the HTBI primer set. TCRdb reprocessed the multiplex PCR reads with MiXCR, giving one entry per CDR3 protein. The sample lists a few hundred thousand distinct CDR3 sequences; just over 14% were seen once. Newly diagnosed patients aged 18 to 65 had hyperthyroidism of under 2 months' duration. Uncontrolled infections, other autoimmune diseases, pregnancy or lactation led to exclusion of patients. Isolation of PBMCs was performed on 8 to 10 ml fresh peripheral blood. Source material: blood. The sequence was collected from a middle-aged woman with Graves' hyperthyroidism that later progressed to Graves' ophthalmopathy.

The CDR3 reads CASSESGTGSYGYTF. The CDR3 coding sequence is TGTGCCAGCAGTGAATCCGGGACAGGGAGTTATGGCTACACCTTC. This chain connects TRBV6-1 to TRBJ1-2; 9 bases line up with TRBD1. The ends lost 2 bases at V and 5 bases at J; junction bases unmatched: 6. The CDR3 length is 15 residues. From germline, CDR1 is MNHNS and CDR2 SASEGT.